Below, 11 T cell receptor beta chains from the same sample are listed, as sequenced in a study of shared clonotypes between healthy human individuals (dated by TCRdb to the early 2020s). The library was prepared using the immunoSEQ multiplex PCR assay. TCRdb provides this immuneACCESS table in a form limited to in-frame rearrangements. Some clones are lacking; in checked studies, under half of them reflect an unresolved V gene, and why the rest are absent is not known. A total of about 2 million clones appear in this sample, 85% to 95% of them only once. The ten largest clones represent 0.13% of the sample. Sequencing was done on a sample of naive CD4+ T cells sorted from blood. The cell subset or site label on this specimen signifies: CD45RA+ positively selected. These TCRs come from a man younger than 35 in good health.

CDR3 in amino acids: CASSIGQGEDGYTF. In DNA, the CDR3 is TGTGCCAGCAGCATAGGACAGGGAGAGGATGGCTACACCTTC. V is TRBV5-4 and J is TRBJ1-2; TRBD1 agrees at 8 bases. Germline CDR1 and CDR2: SGHNT and YYREEE (reference sequence). The trim removed 4 bases at V and 6 bases at J, leaving 8 bases unmatched. The CDR3 is made up of 14 amino acids.

This clone has just one count. This chain connects TRBV28 to TRBJ1-2; tentative D call: TRBD1 (6 bases). Germline V lookup: CDR1 MDHEN, CDR2 SYDVKM. The CDR3 covers 13 residues. Trimming took 8 bases from V and 2 from J, leaving 12 bases between them. The DNA for the CDR3 is TGTGCCAGCCAGCGGGGGCTCAACTATGGCTACACCTTC. Its protein is CASQRGLNYGYTF.

The count of this clone is one. This chain connects TRBV6-6 to TRBJ1-6; no reliable D call. The V gene lost 7 bases and the J gene lost 9 bases, with 13 bases spanning the gap. The CDR3 is 13 residues long. The V gene's germline CDR1 is MNHNY and CDR2 SVGAGI (reference sequence). In DNA form, the CDR3 reads TGTGCCAGCAACCAGCTAACGGGTTCACCCCTCCACTTT. This encodes CASNQLTGSPLHF.

With regard to this clone: The sample holds other DNA sequences that translate to the same CDR3. CDR3 residues: CASSRQGYTDTQYF. The CDR3 bases are TGTGCCAGCAGTCGACAGGGCTACACAGATACGCAGTATTTT. The V gene is TRBV6-1, the J gene TRBJ2-3; 7 bases agree with TRBD1. Germline trimming cut 5 bases from V and 2 bases from J; bases unmatched to any gene: 4. Per germline, CDR1 MNHNS and CDR2 SASEGT. CDR3 length equals 14 residues.

The chain couples TRBV10-3 to TRBJ2-4, with D possibly being TRBD1 or TRBD2 (6 bases each). V was cut by 4 bases and J by 6 bases, with 16 bases left in between. The CDR3 runs 15 residues. In germline, CDR1 is ENHRY, CDR2 SYGVKD. The chain's CDR3 is CAISGGAEGGNIQYF. The CDR3, as DNA: TGTGCCATCAGTGGGGGGGCGGAGGGTGGAAACATTCAGTACTTC.

V gene TRBV5-1 combines with J gene TRBJ1-1; D is possibly TRBD1 (6 bases). V was shortened by 4 bases and J by 8 bases, with 12 bases between the two germline ends. Germline V gene data show CDR1 as SGHRS and CDR2 as YFSETQ. This CDR3 comprises 12 residues. CDR3 DNA sequence: TGCGCCAGCAGCGATCAGGGGACCGAAGCTTTCTTT. As protein: CASSDQGTEAFF.

The chain combines TRBV18 with TRBJ2-2; D is possibly TRBD1 (6 bases). V lost 2 bases to trimming and J lost 1 base, with 11 bases between them. Germline V gives CDR1 KGHSH, CDR2 LQKENI. The CDR3 spans 16 residues. In DNA form, the CDR3 reads TGTGCCAGCTCACCATCCGACAGGTTGAACACCGGGGAGCTGTTTTTT. Protein: CASSPSDRLNTGELFF. The complete variable domain, with remaining parts taken from reference TRBV18 and TRBJ2-2, reads NAGVMQNPRHLVRRRGQEARLRCSPMKGHSHVYWYRQLPEEGLKFMVYLQKENIIDESGMPKERFSAEFPKEGPSILRIQQVVRGDSAAYFCASSPSDRLNTGELFFGEGSRLTVL.

This clone showed up just a few times. The chain is built from TRBV30 and TRBJ2-7; maybe TRBD1 (5 bases). Germline V gene data show CDR1 as GTSNPN and CDR2 as SVGIG (reference sequence). Trimming removed 3 bases at V and 2 bases at J, with 5 bases between. The CDR3 covers 11 residues. The CDR3 region has the DNA TGTGCCTGGAGGGACACCTACGAGCAGTACTTC. It encodes CAWRDTYEQYF.

The V call is TRBV6-6, the J call TRBJ1-5; D unclear. Trimming stripped 5 bases from V and 7 bases from J, with 6 bases between. The CDR3 runs 11 residues. Germline V gene sequence: CDR1 MNHNY, CDR2 SVGAGI (reference sequence). CDR3 sequence: CASSNDQPQHF. CDR3 nucleotide sequence: TGTGCCAGCAGTAATGACCAGCCCCAGCATTTT.

In its sample, this clone was seen once. V gene TRBV9 combines with J gene TRBJ1-2; TRBD1 matches at 8 bases. The CDR3 runs 16 residues. Per the germline V gene, CDR1 is SGDLS and CDR2 is YYNGEE. The trim removed 0 bases at V and 5 bases at J, leaving 9 bases unmatched. Here the CDR3 DNA reads TGTGCCAGCAGCGTAGAGGACAGGGCCTCGTCGTATGGCTACACCTTC. Amino acid sequence: CASSVEDRASSYGYTF.

The table lists this clone with a count of one. The rearrangement uses TRBV30 and TRBJ2-7; D may be TRBD1 or TRBD2 (6 bases each). Per germline, CDR1 GTSNPN and CDR2 SVGIG (reference sequence). V lost 4 bases to trimming and J lost 3 bases, with 13 bases between them. The CDR3 runs to 13 residues. The chain's CDR3 is CAWTSGANYEQYF. CDR3 nucleotide sequence: TGTGCCTGGACGTCGGGGGCGAACTACGAGCAGTACTTC.